The 32 T cell receptor beta chains given below trace back to one sample, sequenced in a study of beta chain features in type 1 diabetes. The sequenced template was cDNA made from the entire isolated RNA. This table comes from immunoSEQ multiplex PCR, and its TCRdb copy is limited to in-frame clones, with some not included. The table shows a few hundred thousand clones, with approximately 13% occurring only once. General study findings and limits: All four CD4+ subsets of Type 1 diabetes patients contained TCRB CDR3s that were moderately but significantly shorter.

These receptors have no known antigen. The source material was naive CD4+ T cells from blood. The receptor source for this set is a woman between 18 and 29 years old with type 1 diabetes.

V gene TRBV5-1 combines with J gene TRBJ1-4; maybe TRBD1 (5 bases). The germline V gene encodes CDR1 SGHRS and CDR2 YFSETQ. V lost 0 bases and J lost 7, with 13 bases in between. This CDR3 region has 15 residues. The CDR3 region has the DNA TGCGCCAGCAGCTTGGTCGCGGGGACCGCTGAAAAACTGTTTTTT. It encodes CASSLVAGTAEKLFF.

This clone was observed a handful of times. The chain links TRBV5-6 to TRBJ2-7; D unresolved. Trimming shortened V by 2 bases and J by 2 bases, and 8 bases separated the two germline ends. Germline V gives CDR1 SGHDT, CDR2 YYEEEE. The CDR3 is 13 amino acids. CDR3 bases: TGTGCCAGCAGCTTATGGGCAGCCTACGAGCAGTACGTC. Translating it yields CASSLWAAYEQYV.

About this clone itself: This specimen includes other DNA sequences encoding the same CDR3. The chain employs TRBV18 and TRBJ2-5, with a weak D call TRBD2 (6 bases). This CDR3 is built from 13 residues. Germline V CDR1 and CDR2: KGHSH, LQKENI. Deletions cut 2 bases from V and 5 bases from J, with 9 bases between. CDR3 protein: CASSPAGRETQYF. CDR3 nucleotide sequence: TGTGCCAGCTCACCAGCGGGACGGGAGACCCAGTACTTC.

This clone was detected only a few times. This chain joins TRBV5-1 and TRBJ2-1; 8 bases align to TRBD2. After removal of 0 bases from V and 7 bases from J, the junction contained 12 bases not matched to a gene. Germline V gene data show CDR1 as SGHRS and CDR2 as YFSETQ. The CDR3 contains 17 residues. The CDR3 sequence is CASSLALGTRGGNEQFF. The CDR3 DNA follows: TGCGCCAGCAGCTTGGCACTAGGGACTAGGGGGGGTAATGAGCAGTTCTTC. Supplemented by reference TRBV5-1 and TRBJ2-1, the full variable domain reads KAGVTQTPRYLIKTRGQQVTLSCSPISGHRSVSWYQQTPGQGLQFLFEYFSETQRNKGNFPGRFSGRQFSNSRSEMNVSTLELGDSALYLCASSLALGTRGGNEQFFGPGTRLTVL.

This clone appeared a few times. The chain employs TRBV7-2 and TRBJ2-3, with D maybe TRBD2 (6 bases). Germline CDR1 SGHTA, CDR2 FQGNSA. This CDR3 spans 13 amino acids. Trimming stripped 0 bases from V and 10 bases from J, with 11 bases between. CDR3 sequence reads: CASSLAEGAAQYF. The CDR3 nucleotides read TGTGCCAGCAGCTTAGCGGAGGGCGCGGCGCAGTATTTT.

This clone was picked up a small number of times. The rearrangement uses TRBV29-1 and TRBJ1-4; D is possibly TRBD1 (5 bases). The CDR3 contains 13 residues. Germline lookup yields CDR1 SQVTM and CDR2 ANQGSEA. Trimming removed 7 bases from V and 8 bases from J, with 17 bases in between. The CDR3 DNA reads as TGCAGCGCTCGGGCAGGGAAGGAGGAAAAACTGTTTTTT. It yields the protein CSARAGKEEKLFF.

The chain recombines TRBV7-2 with TRBJ2-7, with 9 bases aligning to TRBD2. The V gene end was trimmed by 1 base and the J gene end by 3 bases; junction bases not matched to a gene: 7. The germline CDR1 and CDR2 sequences are SGHTA and FQGNSA. This CDR3 spans 16 amino acids. The CDR3 reads CASSLDWTSVNYEQYF. The CDR3, as DNA: TGTGCCAGCAGCTTAGACTGGACTAGCGTGAACTACGAGCAGTACTTC.

The chain joins TRBV6-6 to TRBJ1-5, with a weak D call TRBD1 (6 bases). This CDR3 is built from 15 residues. V was trimmed by 2 bases and J by 5 bases, leaving 13 bases between them. Germline V gene lookup returns CDR1 MNHNY and CDR2 SVGAGI (reference sequence). The CDR3 DNA reads TGTGCCAGCAGTTACGTGGGGGCGGGCGATCAGCCCCAGCATTTT. This gives the protein CASSYVGAGDQPQHF.

The chain combines TRBV21-1 with TRBJ2-3; the table assigns TRBD2, which was not confirmed against the DNA. TRBV21-1 is annotated as a pseudogene. This CDR3 contains 14 residues. The CDR3 loop reads CASSKGNGAHTQYF. The CDR3 nucleotides read TGTGCCAGCAGCAAAGGGAACGGAGCGCATACGCAGTATTTT.

This chain joins TRBV2 and TRBJ1-5; 8 bases agree with TRBD1. The CDR3 has 16 residues. J gave up 3 bases and V 8 bases, and 12 bases lay outside the gene matches. The V gene's germline CDR1 is SNHLY and CDR2 FYNNEI. CDR3 in amino acids: CASGETTGVYNQPQHF. CDR3 coding DNA: TGTGCCAGCGGGGAAACGACAGGGGTTTACAATCAGCCCCAGCATTTT.

The table lists this clone with a few counts. This sequence joins TRBV5-1 and TRBJ1-1; perhaps TRBD1 as D (5 bases). Trimming shortened V by 4 bases and J by 2 bases, and 15 bases separated the two germline ends. This CDR3 contains 15 residues. Germline CDR1 and CDR2: SGHRS and YFSETQ. In DNA, the CDR3 is TGCGCCAGCAGCCGTACAGGCGTCCTTAACACTGAAGCTTTCTTT. This encodes CASSRTGVLNTEAFF.

The chain couples TRBV4-3 to TRBJ2-3; 10 nucleotides align to TRBD2. CDR3 size: 18 residues. V dropped 1 base and J dropped 1; count of bases not matched to a gene: 8. Germline V gene lookup returns CDR1 LGHNA and CDR2 YSLEER. The CDR3 nucleotides read TGCGCCAGCAGCCAAGGTCCACCGGGACTAGCGCGCACAGATACGCAGTATTTT. This sequence encodes CASSQGPPGLARTDTQYF.

The sample holds a few counts of this clone. This chain joins TRBV18 and TRBJ2-5, with D tentatively TRBD1 (6 bases). The V and J ends lost 8 bases and 3 bases respectively, with 19 bases between them. The germline V gene encodes CDR1 KGHSH and CDR2 LQKENI. This CDR3 comprises 15 residues. CDR3 loop: CASTPPGHTKETQYF. The CDR3 nucleotides read TGTGCCAGCACTCCGCCGGGACATACCAAAGAGACCCAGTACTTC.

The rearrangement uses TRBV12-5 and TRBJ2-1; 10 positions match TRBD2. Germline V gives CDR1 LGHNT, CDR2 FRNRAP. This CDR3 region has 16 residues. Trimming at V came to 0 bases and at J to 5 bases, leaving 4 bases not matched to a gene. As DNA, the CDR3 is TGTGCTAGTGGTTTGGTACTTAGCGGGAGGCACAATGAGCAGTTCTTC. This sequence encodes CASGLVLSGRHNEQFF.

J is TRBJ2-7 and V is TRBV15, with TRBD1 matching 9 bases. The CDR3 is 15 amino acids. Trimming at V came to 4 bases and at J to 0 bases, leaving 4 bases not matched to a gene. Germline CDR1 LNHNV, CDR2 YYDKDF (reference sequence). The CDR3 region is CATSTDRGSSYEQYF. The CDR3 DNA reads as TGTGCCACCAGCACGGACAGGGGAAGCTCCTACGAGCAGTACTTC.

The chain's CDR3 is CAISETSSDTQYF. CDR3 bases: TGTGCCATCAGCGAGACTAGCTCAGATACGCAGTATTTT. V usage is TRBV10-3 and J usage is TRBJ2-3; 7 bases align to TRBD2. The CDR3 is 13 amino acids. CDR1 and CDR2 from the germline V gene are ENHRY and SYGVKD. The junction had 4 bases not matched to a gene; V was cut back by 6 bases and J by 4 bases.

This rearrangement joins TRBV28 to TRBJ2-7; TRBD1 matches 7 bases. Germline assignment: CDR1 MDHEN and CDR2 SYDVKM. V shed 6 bases, J shed 0 bases, and the junction held 2 bases outside the gene matches. CDR3 size: 13 residues. The CDR3 spells CASRDRVSYEQYF. CDR3 DNA: TGTGCCAGCAGAGACAGGGTCTCCTACGAGCAGTACTTC.

V is TRBV27 and J is TRBJ2-1, with 9 bases lining up with TRBD2. Germline loops: CDR1 MNHEY, CDR2 SMNVEV (reference sequence). This CDR3 is 18 amino acids long. The V and J ends lost 5 bases and 0 bases, in that order; junction bases with no gene match: 11. The CDR3 DNA sequence: TGTGCCAGCAGTACATTGGGACTAGCCAAAAGCTCCTACAATGAGCAGTTCTTC. It translates to CASSTLGLAKSSYNEQFF.

This clone was found a few times. The rearrangement uses TRBV19 and TRBJ1-2, with TRBD1 as a possible D gene (5 bases). Trimming shortened V by 3 bases and J by 8 bases, and 13 bases separated the two germline ends. CDR1 and CDR2 (germline): LNHDA, SQIVND (reference sequence). CDR3 length: 13 amino acids. CDR3 sequence (DNA): TGTGCCAGTAGTATCGGTCAGGGAGGAGGCTACACCTTC. Translated, it gives CASSIGQGGGYTF.

This clone was seen a handful of times. The V and J genes are TRBV6-5 and TRBJ2-7; D possibly corresponds to TRBD2 (6 bases). The germline V gene has CDR1 MNHEY and CDR2 SVGAGI. This CDR3 has 14 residues. Trimming cost V 5 bases and J 2 bases, with 13 bases left between them. The CDR3 loop is CASSPRDFTYEQYV. The CDR3 DNA reads as TGTGCCAGCAGTCCCCGGGACTTTACCTACGAGCAGTACGTC.

This clone was seen more than once but under ten times. This chain connects TRBV16 to TRBJ1-5; TRBD1 aligns across 9 bases. CDR1 is KGHSY, CDR2 FQNENV, per germline. V trimming: 3 bases; J trimming: 6 bases; junction bases outside the gene matches: 3. This CDR3 has 14 residues. The CDR3 nucleotides read TGTGCCAGCAGCCAGGACAGGGGAGGTCAGCCCCAGCATTTT. Translated: CASSQDRGGQPQHF.

A few counts support this clone. The sample has other DNA sequences that encode this CDR3 too. The chain employs TRBV20-1 and TRBJ2-1, with D uncertain. Germline CDR1 is DFQATT and CDR2 is SNEGSKA (reference sequence). V lost 6 bases and J 5 bases, leaving 8 bases between the germline ends. The CDR3 is 11 residues long. The CDR3 DNA reads TGCAGTGCGAGACGTAACAATGAGCAGTTCTTC. This gives the protein CSARRNNEQFF.

This clone was detected a few times. The V call is TRBV30, the J call TRBJ2-7, with 9 bases matching TRBD2. The CDR3 contains 12 residues. Germline V gene lookup returns CDR1 GTSNPN and CDR2 SVGIG (reference sequence). J lost 7 bases, V lost 2 bases, and 3 bases had no gene match. The CDR3 DNA is TGTGCCTGGAGTCCTACTAGCGGGGAGCAGTACTTC. It encodes CAWSPTSGEQYF. The full variable domain, with the rest looked up from reference TRBV30 and TRBJ2-7, is SQTIHQWPATLVQPVGSPLSLECTVEGTSNPNLYWYRQAAGRGLQLLFYSVGIGQISSEVPQNLSASRPQDRQFILSSKKLLLSDSGFYLCAWSPTSGEQYFGPGTRLTVT.

The rearrangement links TRBV5-6 to TRBJ1-2; 8 bases match TRBD1. Trimming took 1 base from V and 2 from J; bases not matched to a gene: 4. This CDR3 has 15 residues. Germline lookup yields CDR1 SGHDT and CDR2 YYEEEE. As DNA, the CDR3 is TGTGCCAGCAGCTTGAGGACAGGGATGAACTATGGCTACACCTTC. This translates into CASSLRTGMNYGYTF.

The table lists this clone with a few counts. V usage is TRBV29-1 and J usage is TRBJ2-3, with TRBD2 as a possible D gene (5 bases). V lost 7 bases, J lost 6 bases, and 17 bases lay in between. The CDR3 covers 13 residues. Germline CDR1 is SQVTM and CDR2 is ANQGSEA. The CDR3 loop reads CSARAGRVDTQYF. In DNA form, the CDR3 reads TGCAGCGCGCGGGCGGGCCGAGTGGATACGCAGTATTTT.

This chain links TRBV2 with TRBJ1-2, with D perhaps TRBD1 (6 bases). The V gene's germline CDR1 is SNHLY and CDR2 FYNNEI. V was clipped by 4 bases and J by 1 base, with 16 bases between them. The CDR3 spans 16 residues. The CDR3 region has the DNA TGTGCCAGCAGTGGTACGCAGGGGAATCTTAACTATGGCTACACCTTC. Encoded protein: CASSGTQGNLNYGYTF.

The CDR3 nucleotides read TGTGCCAGCAGTTACGACCTAGCGGGAGGTAATGAGCAGTTCTTC. Protein sequence: CASSYDLAGGNEQFF. The rearrangement uses TRBV6-5 and TRBJ2-1; 11 nucleotides match TRBD2. The J segment lost 7 bases and the V segment lost 2 bases, leaving 4 bases of the junction unmatched. The V gene's germline CDR1 is MNHEY and CDR2 SVGAGI. This CDR3 has 15 amino acids.

This clone was seen a handful of times. This chain links TRBV6-6 with TRBJ2-7; perhaps TRBD2 as D (5 bases). The CDR3 contains 13 residues. The V gene's germline CDR1 is MNHNY and CDR2 SVGAGI (reference sequence). V lost 0 bases, J lost 11 bases, and 14 bases lay in between. CDR3 sequence reads: CASSYSGEVAEYV. The DNA for the CDR3 is TGTGCCAGCAGTTACTCGGGAGAGGTCGCCGAGTACGTC.

This sequence joins TRBV30 and TRBJ1-2, with 8 bases lining up with TRBD1. The CDR3 is 15 residues long. Per the germline V gene, CDR1 is GTSNPN and CDR2 is SVGIG (reference sequence). J gave up 0 bases and V 0 bases, and 3 bases lay outside the gene matches. In DNA form, the CDR3 reads TGTGCCTGGAGTGTAGGACAGGGAGCTAACTATGGCTACACCTTC. Translation: CAWSVGQGANYGYTF.

This chain uses TRBV12-5 with TRBJ1-3; 9 bases line up with TRBD1. The CDR3 contains 15 residues. With V trimmed by 3 bases and J by 8 bases, 8 bases remained unmatched. In germline, CDR1 is LGHNT, CDR2 FRNRAP. The CDR3 loop reads CASGLGDRAPHTIYF. The CDR3 nucleotides read TGTGCTAGTGGTTTAGGGGACAGGGCCCCCCACACCATATATTTT.

CDR3 nucleotides: TGTGCCACCAGCAGAGGTGTGGGCAATGAAAAACTGTTTTTT. Residues: CATSRGVGNEKLFF. The chain uses TRBV15 and TRBJ1-4; D is ambiguous. Germline V gene data show CDR1 as LNHNV and CDR2 as YYDKDF (reference sequence). This CDR3 contains 14 residues. The ends were cut back, 1 base at V and 5 bases at J, with 8 bases in the middle.

This clone has more than one count but fewer than ten. The CDR3 nucleotides read TGTGCCAGCAGCCTAAACGCGATGAACACTGAAGCTTTCTTT. Encoded protein: CASSLNAMNTEAFF. The chain uses TRBV7-2 and TRBJ1-1; the D is unclear. Deletions cut 5 bases from V and 0 bases from J, with 10 bases between. The CDR3 is 14 amino acids. The germline V gene encodes CDR1 SGHTA and CDR2 FQGNSA.